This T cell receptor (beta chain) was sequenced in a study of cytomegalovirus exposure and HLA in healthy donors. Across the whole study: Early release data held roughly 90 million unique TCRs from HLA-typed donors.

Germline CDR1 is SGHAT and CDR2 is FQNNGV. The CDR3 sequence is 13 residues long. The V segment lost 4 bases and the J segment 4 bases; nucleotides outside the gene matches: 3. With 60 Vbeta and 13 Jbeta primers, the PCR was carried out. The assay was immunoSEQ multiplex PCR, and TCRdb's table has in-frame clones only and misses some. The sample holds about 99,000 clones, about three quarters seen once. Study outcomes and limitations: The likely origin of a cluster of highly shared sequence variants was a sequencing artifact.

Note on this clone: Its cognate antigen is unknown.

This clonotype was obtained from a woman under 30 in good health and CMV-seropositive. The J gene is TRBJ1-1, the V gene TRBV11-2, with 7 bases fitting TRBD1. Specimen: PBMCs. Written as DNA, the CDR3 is TGTGCCAGCAGCTCACAGGGGACCACTGAAGCTTTCTTT. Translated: CASSSQGTTEAFF.